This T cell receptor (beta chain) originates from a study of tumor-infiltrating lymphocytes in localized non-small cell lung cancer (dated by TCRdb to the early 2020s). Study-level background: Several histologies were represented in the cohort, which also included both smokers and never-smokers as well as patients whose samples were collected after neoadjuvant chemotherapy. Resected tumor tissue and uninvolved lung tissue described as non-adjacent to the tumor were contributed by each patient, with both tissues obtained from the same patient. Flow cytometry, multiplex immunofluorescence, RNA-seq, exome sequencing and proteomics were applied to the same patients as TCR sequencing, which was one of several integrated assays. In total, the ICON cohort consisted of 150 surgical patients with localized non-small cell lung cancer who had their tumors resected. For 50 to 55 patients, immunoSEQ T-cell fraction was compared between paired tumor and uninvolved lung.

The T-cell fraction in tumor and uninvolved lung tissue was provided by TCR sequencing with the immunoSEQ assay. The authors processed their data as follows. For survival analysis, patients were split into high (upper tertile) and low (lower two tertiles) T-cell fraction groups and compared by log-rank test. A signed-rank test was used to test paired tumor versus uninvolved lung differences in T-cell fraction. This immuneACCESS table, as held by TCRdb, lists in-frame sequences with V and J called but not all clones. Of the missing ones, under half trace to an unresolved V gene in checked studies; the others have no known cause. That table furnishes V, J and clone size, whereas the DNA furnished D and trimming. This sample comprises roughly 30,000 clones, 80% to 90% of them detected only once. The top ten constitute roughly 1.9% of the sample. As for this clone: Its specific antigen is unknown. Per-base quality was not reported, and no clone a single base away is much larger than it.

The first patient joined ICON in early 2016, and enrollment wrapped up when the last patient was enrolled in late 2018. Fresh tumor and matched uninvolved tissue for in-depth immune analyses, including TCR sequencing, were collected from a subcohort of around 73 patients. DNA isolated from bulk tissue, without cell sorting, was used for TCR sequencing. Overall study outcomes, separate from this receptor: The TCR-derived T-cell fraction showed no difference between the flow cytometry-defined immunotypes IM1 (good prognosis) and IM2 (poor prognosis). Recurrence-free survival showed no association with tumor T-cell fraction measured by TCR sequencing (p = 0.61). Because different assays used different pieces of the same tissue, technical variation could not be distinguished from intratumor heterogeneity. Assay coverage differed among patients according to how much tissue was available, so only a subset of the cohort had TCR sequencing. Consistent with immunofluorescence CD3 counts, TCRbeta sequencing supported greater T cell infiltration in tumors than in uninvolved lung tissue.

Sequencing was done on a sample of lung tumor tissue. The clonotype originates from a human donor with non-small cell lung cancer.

The CDR3 reads as follows: CASISMTGSTEAFF. The DNA is as follows: TGTGCCAGCATCTCGATGACAGGGTCCACTGAAGCTTTCTTT. The rearrangement joined TRBV6-6 to TRBJ1-1; a stretch of 7 junction bases matches TRBD1. Reading from cysteine to phenylalanine, the CDR3 counts 14 amino acids. Only the CDR3 DNA stays, 42 bases, in frame from base 1. Compared with germline, V lacks 7 bases and J lacks 4 bases; bases without a gene match: 9. The germline V gene (reference sequence) specifies MNHNY as CDR1 and SVGAGI as CDR2.